This T cell receptor (beta chain) was found in a study of T cells in Graves' hyperthyroidism and ophthalmopathy (dated by TCRdb to the late 2010s). With respect to the entire study: Peripheral blood samples were taken at the time of initial diagnosis, prior to any treatment. To identify distinguishing TCR V-J signatures, a discovery cohort of roughly 100 patients was used, comprising 43 with Graves' ophthalmopathy and 55 to 65 with stable Graves' hyperthyroidism. Prospective prediction of ophthalmopathy was tested in an independent validation cohort of approximately 19 hyperthyroidism patients and 15 to 17 patients who later progressed to ophthalmopathy. The approximately 90 discovery patients were divided at random into training and test sets in a 7:3 ratio. The study also compared thyroid tissue and blood T-cell repertoires from roughly six Graves' hyperthyroidism patients. After sampling, hyperthyroidism patients received methimazole starting at 30 mg daily, and ophthalmopathy patients received high-dose intravenous methylprednisolone. The paper reports TCR Vbeta CDR3 sequencing of about 140 peripheral blood samples: over 40 ophthalmopathy, some 80 hyperthyroidism and some 17 progressor patients.

The CDR1 and CDR2 encoded by the germline V gene are SNHLY and FYNNEI. From the cysteine through the phenylalanine, the CDR3 covers 10 amino acids. The entry retains the CDR3 DNA only, 30 bases that are in frame from base 1. The hyperthyroidism patients were between 18 and 65 years old and newly diagnosed, with a disease duration of less than 2 months. Exclusion was applied to patients with uncontrolled infections, other autoimmune diseases, pregnancy or lactation. Clinical symptoms, serum thyroxine and TRAb, thyroid ultrasound, and orbital computed tomography formed the basis for the diagnoses. Blood from progressor patients was drawn when they were first diagnosed with hyperthyroidism, before any ophthalmopathy symptoms appeared. PBMCs were separated from roughly 10 ml of fresh peripheral blood using Ficoll-Paque density gradient centrifugation. Progressor patients were initially diagnosed with Graves' hyperthyroidism and developed ophthalmopathy during follow-up. Trizol reagent was used to extract total RNA, and RNA quality was then checked on an Agilent 2100 Bioanalyzer.

The TCR beta CDR3 regions were amplified from the RNA transcripts. The first round of RT-PCR for the TCR CDR3 was performed with the HTBI primer set and the Qiagen OneStep RT-PCR kit. A second multiplex PCR round built the libraries, followed by size selection and purification. The libraries were sequenced on an Illumina HiSeq2000 using paired-end 100 bp reads. Per the original workflow: SOAPnuke was used to process the raw data, removing reads that contained adapters or uncalled bases, had a mean Phred below 15, or lacked an exact match to the constant primer or identifier. COPE v1.2.5 was used to merge the high-quality paired reads, and each unique nucleotide sequence was defined as a clonotype. Clonotypes were aligned to IMGT TRBV, TRBD and TRBJ reference segments using MiTCR v1.1. The analysis was restricted to V-J combinations with a frequency above 0.0001, which together covered roughly 99% of the repertoires. A TCS score was defined as the ratio of F50 (clonal expansion) to E x V (chaos), with BLOSUM62-based TCRdist applied between CDR3 peptides within each V-J. Welch's t-statistics and random forest reduced around 520 V-J features to under 15, which were used in a naive Bayes classifier (R e1071). The public reads were reprocessed in TCRdb via fastp at Q25 and MiXCR, keeping in-frame beta chains. When rows share a CDR3 protein, they turn into one entry using the most common DNA and genes. The V and J calls and clone size come from TCRdb's table, not from the authors' own analysis. Within this sample are nearly 600,000 distinct CDR3 sequences, with approximately 13% of them counted one time only. 4.5% to 6% of the sample is held by the ten biggest clonotypes.

General findings and caveats noted by the study authors: No statistical method was used to set the sample size in advance, and investigators knew the group allocation. Ophthalmopathy was separated from stable hyperthyroidism by a 13 V-J signature model, with 85% to 90% sensitivity and about 81% specificity obtained in cross-validation and 80%/75% obtained in testing. Most expanded thyroid clonotypes (frequency above 0.001) were also detected in blood, a finding suggesting that blood repertoires may reflect thyroid immune responses. In validation, the model predicted progression to ophthalmopathy a median of 6.5 months before onset, with around 70% sensitivity and about 72% specificity.

This clonotype was detected many times. Its antigen is not yet known. At one of its ends the junction is not consistent with the germline gene, which may arise from a read error. The chain couples TRBV2 to TRBJ2-5; D gene: possibly TRBD1, on 5 matching bases. Sequences were obtained from blood. The receptor's source is a woman aged 25-40 years with Graves' hyperthyroidism that later progressed to Graves' ophthalmopathy. The CDR3 reads CASSGGRMDF. The nucleotides read TGTGCCAGCAGTGGGGGCAGAATGGACTTC. Outside the CDR3, residues come from the reference TRBV2 and TRBJ2-5 proteins, so the full variable domain is: EPEVTQTPSHQVTQMGQEVILRCVPISNHLYFYWYRQILGQKVEFLVSFYNNEISEKSEIFDDQFSVERPDGSNFTLKIRSTKLEDSAMYFCASSGGRMDFGPGTRLLVL.